The 23 T cell receptor beta chains below were found in one sample sequenced in a study of blood T cell repertoires in COVID-19. Clones were read by immunoSEQ multiplex PCR, and TCRdb kept only the in-frame ones, dropping some. The table records more than 70,000 clones, approximately 86% of them present only once. Specimen: peripheral blood. The receptors were sampled from an elderly woman in a cohort sampled during active or convalescent COVID-19.

The V gene is TRBV5-1, the J gene TRBJ2-5; 11 positions match TRBD1. The CDR3 spans 16 residues. CDR1 and CDR2 from the germline V gene are SGHRS and YFSETQ. V lost 0 bases to trimming and J lost 3 bases; unmatched junction nucleotides: 4. CDR3: CASSLAPGQGEETQYF. In DNA, the CDR3 is TGCGCCAGCAGCTTGGCTCCGGGACAGGGGGAAGAGACCCAGTACTTC.

The genes are TRBV5-4 and TRBJ1-4, with 11 bases fitting TRBD1. Unmatched junction bases numbered 9, after V lost 4 bases and J lost 4 bases. Germline V CDR1 and CDR2: SGHNT, YYREEE (reference sequence). This CDR3 is built from 17 residues. CDR3 coding DNA: TGTGCCAGCAGCCCGGGACAGGGGGAAGGCGTTAATGAAAAACTGTTTTTT. Its protein is CASSPGQGEGVNEKLFF. Based on the CDR3 plus reference TRBV5-4 and TRBJ1-4, the full variable domain is ETGVTQSPTHLIKTRGQQVTLRCSSQSGHNTVSWYQQALGQGPQFIFQYYREEENGRGNFPPRFSGLQFPNYSSELNVNALELDDSALYLCASSPGQGEGVNEKLFFGSGTQLSVL.

Here the CDR3 reads CASRGLAKRSYNEQFF. The CDR3 DNA reads as TGTGCCAGCAGGGGACTAGCGAAGAGGAGTTACAATGAGCAGTTCTTC. J is TRBJ2-1 and V is TRBV2; 10 nucleotides align to TRBD2. The V gene's germline CDR1 is SNHLY and CDR2 FYNNEI. V was pared by 6 bases and J by 4 bases, with 9 bases of the junction left unmatched. The CDR3 spans 16 residues. Filled out from reference TRBV2 and TRBJ2-1, the complete variable domain reads EPEVTQTPSHQVTQMGQEVILRCVPISNHLYFYWYRQILGQKVEFLVSFYNNEISEKSEIFDDQFSVERPDGSNFTLKIRSTKLEDSAMYFCASRGLAKRSYNEQFFGPGTRLTVL.

This clone is a singleton in its sample. This chain uses TRBV5-1 with TRBJ2-1; maybe TRBD1 (6 bases). This CDR3 comprises 14 residues. CDR1 is SGHRS, CDR2 YFSETQ, per germline. The V and J ends lost 2 bases and 5 bases respectively, with 11 bases between them. The CDR3 here is CASSLQGWHNEQFF. The CDR3, as DNA: TGCGCCAGCAGCTTACAGGGATGGCACAATGAGCAGTTCTTC.

The J gene is TRBJ1-4, the V gene TRBV27; no definite D call. Germline-derived CDR1 and CDR2 are MNHEY and SMNVEV (reference sequence). This CDR3 has 15 amino acids. Between the trimmed V and J ends, which lost 8 bases and 0 bases, there was a span of 13 bases. The CDR3 bases are TGTGCCAGCCGATCCTTAGGAGCAACTAATGAAAAACTGTTTTTT. It yields the protein CASRSLGATNEKLFF.

This clone was observed a handful of times. V and J are TRBV11-2 and TRBJ2-7; TRBD2 matches at 12 bases. V dropped 1 base and J dropped 9; count of bases not matched to a gene: 4. This CDR3 region has 14 residues. The germline V gene has CDR1 SGHAT and CDR2 FQNNGV. The CDR3, as DNA: TGTGCCAGCAGCTTAGGTCTAGCGGGAGGGGGGCAGTACTTC. It is translated as CASSLGLAGGGQYF.

The chain employs TRBV18 and TRBJ1-3; 8 positions match TRBD1. Per the germline V gene, CDR1 is KGHSH and CDR2 is LQKENI. CDR3 length equals 16 residues. V lost 5 bases, J lost 0 bases, and 6 bases stayed unmatched. CDR3 nucleotide sequence: TGTGCCAGCTCATCTGGACAGGGTAGCTCTGGAAACACCATATATTTT. This sequence encodes CASSSGQGSSGNTIYF.

The rearrangement links TRBV6-4 to TRBJ2-7; 8 positions match TRBD1. This CDR3 comprises 11 residues. V was pared by 11 bases and J by 4 bases, with 4 bases of the junction left unmatched. CDR1 MRHNA and CDR2 SNTAGT come from the germline V gene. CDR3 DNA sequence: TGTGCCGCCAGACAGGGGTACGAGCAGTACGTC. Protein product: CAARQGYEQYV.

The rearrangement joins TRBV10-3 to TRBJ1-5, with 10 bases that match TRBD1. Germline loops: CDR1 ENHRY, CDR2 SYGVKD. The CDR3 covers 15 residues. Losses at the gene ends were 4 bases for V and 4 bases for J; bases not matched to a gene: 4. CDR3 in DNA: TGTGCCATCAGTGGCGGGACAGGGGATAATCAGCCCCAGCATTTT. Translation gives CAISGGTGDNQPQHF.

The J gene is TRBJ1-5, the V gene TRBV4-1; 8 bases agree with TRBD1. CDR3 length equals 16 residues. Germline loops: CDR1 MGHRA, CDR2 YSYEKL. Germline trimming cut 0 bases from V and 5 bases from J; bases unmatched to any gene: 6. The CDR3 region has the DNA TGCGCCAGCAGCCAAGAAGACAGGGGAGGTCATCAGCCCCAGCATTTT. Protein: CASSQEDRGGHQPQHF.

As DNA, the CDR3 is TGTGCCAGCAGCTTGAGGTCTTCACCCCTCCACTTT. Translation gives CASSLRSSPLHF. V gene TRBV7-9 combines with J gene TRBJ1-6, with unresolved D. CDR3 length: 12 amino acids. The germline V gene has CDR1 SEHNR and CDR2 FQNEAQ (reference sequence). V lost 3 bases, J lost 9 bases, and 6 bases lay in between.

The rearrangement joins TRBV6-5 to TRBJ1-4, with D possibly TRBD1 on 6 matching bases. CDR1 and CDR2 from the germline V gene are MNHEY and SVGAGI. With 7 bases removed from V and 5 bases from J, the gap between germline ends came to 14 bases. The CDR3 totals 14 residues. Written as DNA, the CDR3 is TGTGCCAGCAAAAAGGTTGGGGGCAATGAAAAACTGTTTTTT. Translated, it gives CASKKVGGNEKLFF.

The J gene is TRBJ1-5, the V gene TRBV4-1; tentatively, D is TRBD1 (5 bases). The ends were cut back, 4 bases at V and 2 bases at J, with 18 bases in the middle. The CDR3 has 17 residues. Germline CDR1 MGHRA, CDR2 YSYEKL. CDR3 in DNA: TGCGCCAGCAGCCGGGGCCTGTTCGGCGGGGGCAATCAGCCCCAGCATTTT. It is translated as CASSRGLFGGGNQPQHF.

The chain has TRBV28 and TRBJ1-2, with no clear D. V was clipped by 2 bases and J by 0 bases, with 10 bases between them. The germline gives CDR1 MDHEN, CDR2 SYDVKM. The CDR3 spans 15 residues. In DNA, the CDR3 is TGTGCCAGCAGTTTAGAGCGCCTTCCTAACTATGGCTACACCTTC. It encodes CASSLERLPNYGYTF.

The chain joins TRBV7-2 to TRBJ1-2, with unresolved D. This CDR3 is 14 amino acids long. V was clipped by 1 base and J by 3 bases, with 9 bases between them. The germline gives CDR1 SGHTA, CDR2 FQGNSA. The CDR3 region has the DNA TGTGCCAGCAGCTTAGGAGAGGGTTACTATGGCTACACCTTC. Amino acids: CASSLGEGYYGYTF.

This chain links TRBV19 with TRBJ2-7; no clear D. Trimming removed 3 bases from V and 3 bases from J, with 15 bases in between. The CDR3 is made up of 15 amino acids. Germline V lookup: CDR1 LNHDA, CDR2 SQIVND (reference sequence). CDR3: CASSITRGSVYEQYF. The CDR3 DNA follows: TGTGCCAGTAGTATTACGCGAGGAAGTGTCTACGAGCAGTACTTC. Full variable domain (outside the CDR3, taken from reference TRBV19 and TRBJ2-7): DGGITQSPKYLFRKEGQNVTLSCEQNLNHDAMYWYRQDPGQGLRLIYYSQIVNDFQKGDIAEGYSVSREKKESFPLTVTSAQKNPTAFYLCASSITRGSVYEQYFGPGTRLTVT.

The rearrangement joins TRBV3-1 (or the pseudogene TRBV3-2) to TRBJ2-3; no definite D call. V lost 4 bases and J lost 7, with 9 bases in between. CDR3 length: 12 residues. Germline V lookup: CDR1 LGHDT, CDR2 YNNKEL (reference sequence). The CDR3 DNA reads TGTGCCAGCAGCCTACTTAGTAATACGCAGTATTTT. Translation gives CASSLLSNTQYF.

This chain links TRBV24-1 with TRBJ2-3, with TRBD2 matching 10 bases. The CDR3 runs to 16 residues. The ends lost 5 bases at V and 3 bases at J; junction bases unmatched: 7. The germline gives CDR1 KGHDR, CDR2 SFDVKD. The CDR3, as DNA: TGTGCCACCAGTGCGGTTAGCGGGAGGCGGACAGATACGCAGTATTTT. This translates into CATSAVSGRRTDTQYF.

A single count supports this clone. This chain connects TRBV7-2 to TRBJ2-1; a weak D match, TRBD2 (6 bases). V lost 1 base, J lost 3 bases, and 13 bases lay in between. Germline CDR1 SGHTA, CDR2 FQGNSA. This CDR3 region has 16 residues. CDR3 sequence (DNA): TGTGCCAGCAGCTTAGTGGGGGGAGTCCTCTACAATGAGCAGTTCTTC. Its protein is CASSLVGGVLYNEQFF. The whole variable domain, filled in from reference TRBV7-2 and TRBJ2-1, reads GAGVSQSPSNKVTEKGKDVELRCDPISGHTALYWYRQSLGQGLEFLIYFQGNSAPDKSGLPSDRFSAERTGGSVSTLTIQRTQQEDSAVYLCASSLVGGVLYNEQFFGPGTRLTVL.

J is TRBJ2-1 and V is TRBV3-1 (or the pseudogene TRBV3-2); 8 positions match TRBD2. CDR1 and CDR2 from the germline V gene are LGHDT and YNNKEL (reference sequence). The CDR3 extends over 15 amino acids. Trimming removed 0 bases from V and 10 bases from J; junction bases left unmatched: 8. In DNA form, the CDR3 reads TGTGCCAGCAGCCAAGATAGAAGCGGGAGAAGGGAGCAGTTCTTC. Its protein is CASSQDRSGRREQFF.

This chain joins TRBV19 and TRBJ1-1; D is uncertain. Germline V CDR1 and CDR2: LNHDA, SQIVND (reference sequence). Between the trimmed V and J ends, which lost 4 bases and 1 base, there was a span of 4 bases. The CDR3 has 12 amino acids. The CDR3 DNA sequence: TGTGCCAGTAGTAGAGGGAACACTGAAGCTTTCTTT. Residues: CASSRGNTEAFF.

This clone came up once. The chain is built from TRBV24-1 and TRBJ1-1, with D perhaps TRBD1 (5 bases). CDR3 size: 14 residues. The germline V and J ends were trimmed by 4 bases and 4 bases, with 12 bases remaining between them. CDR1 is KGHDR and CDR2 is SFDVKD in the germline V gene. The CDR3 region is CATSDPGRGTEAFF. CDR3 nucleotides: TGTGCCACCAGTGACCCCGGTAGGGGCACTGAAGCTTTCTTT.

This chain uses TRBV7-9 with TRBJ2-3; D perhaps matches TRBD1 (6 bases). The germline V gene has CDR1 SEHNR and CDR2 FQNEAQ (reference sequence). Trimming stripped 5 bases from V and 3 bases from J, with 15 bases between. This CDR3 spans 15 amino acids. CDR3 coding DNA: TGTGCCAGCAGCCAAGGTACAGGGCGGACAGATACGCAGTATTTT. It encodes CASSQGTGRTDTQYF.